This T cell receptor (beta chain) was identified in a study of blood T cell repertoires in COVID-19. The wider study: Researchers got acute and convalescent COVID-19 samples from the United States, Italy and Spain. PBMCs, B-cell-depleted T cells, or T cells provided the cDNA or gDNA that made up the material.

As processed by the authors: Reference gene primer amplification in the assay estimated nucleated cell counts. Only in-frame clones appear in the TCRdb table, and some are missing; sequencing was by immunoSEQ multiplex PCR. That table supplies the V and J calls and clone size; D and trimming were determined from the DNA. The sample consists of about 59,000 clones, 80% to 90% of them appearing once. The trim removed 1 base at V and 4 bases at J, leaving 1 base unmatched. Germline CDR1 reads SQVTM; CDR2 reads ANQGSEA. This CDR3 is 13 amino acids long. The rearrangement uses TRBV29-1 and TRBJ1-1; 9 nucleotides line up with TRBD1. Sequencing was performed on peripheral blood. The sequence was collected from a man aged 60-69 years with active or convalescent COVID-19. The CDR3 sequence is CSVEGQGGTEAFF. The CDR3 DNA is TGCAGCGTTGAAGGACAGGGGGGCACTGAAGCTTTCTTT.